Below, 28 T cell receptor beta chains from the same sample are listed, as sequenced in a study of beta chain features in type 1 diabetes. The study reverse transcribed the entire isolated RNA, so it sequenced expressed TCRB transcripts. Generated by immunoSEQ multiplex PCR, the TCRdb table keeps only in-frame clones and is missing some. The sample yields around 500,000 clones, about 30% seen once. The sequenced material came from naive CD4+ T cells from blood. Receptors were obtained from a young man in good health.

This clone was seen only a few times. This chain uses TRBV27 with TRBJ2-1, with D possibly TRBD1 on 5 matching bases. CDR3 length: 11 amino acids. Germline V gives CDR1 MNHEY, CDR2 SMNVEV (reference sequence). V was trimmed by 6 bases and J by 11 bases, leaving 11 bases between them. CDR3 amino acids: CASRYQGQQFF. The CDR3 DNA sequence: TGTGCCAGCAGGTATCAGGGTCAGCAGTTCTTC.

The chain carries TRBV7-2 and TRBJ2-5, with D maybe TRBD1 (5 bases). The CDR3 is 13 residues long. Germline lookup yields CDR1 SGHTA and CDR2 FQGNSA. The V end lost 5 bases, the J end lost 2 bases, and 9 bases lay between the germline ends. CDR3 DNA: TGTGCCAGCAGCAGAAGACAGCAAGAGACCCAGTACTTC. Translating it yields CASSRRQQETQYF.

The chain carries TRBV2 and TRBJ2-7; D gene unclear. V was trimmed by 7 bases and J by 4 bases, leaving 8 bases between them. Germline values: CDR1 SNHLY, CDR2 FYNNEI. CDR3 length: 11 residues. The CDR3 region is CASMGAYEQYF. DNA of the CDR3: TGTGCCAGCATGGGCGCTTACGAGCAGTACTTC.

This clone was observed a few times. V and J are TRBV18 and TRBJ2-7; 7 bases align to TRBD1. The CDR3 runs to 13 residues. Germline V gene lookup returns CDR1 KGHSH and CDR2 LQKENI. With V trimmed by 4 bases and J by 6 bases, 6 bases remained unmatched. The CDR3 DNA reads as TGTGCCAGCTCACTCGACAGGGCTGGCGAGCAGTACTTC. This sequence encodes CASSLDRAGEQYF.

This clone was seen more than once but under ten times. The rearrangement links TRBV28 to TRBJ2-1; weak D call: TRBD2 (6 bases). The V gene lost 4 bases and the J gene lost 2 bases, with 15 bases spanning the gap. The CDR3 spans 16 residues. Germline V CDR1 and CDR2: MDHEN, SYDVKM. The CDR3 sequence is CASSYSRGGAYNEQFF. CDR3 sequence (DNA): TGTGCCAGCAGTTATAGTAGGGGAGGCGCCTACAATGAGCAGTTCTTC.

This clone appeared a few times. This rearrangement joins TRBV29-1 to TRBJ2-5; D may match TRBD1 or TRBD2 (5 bases each). Germline CDR1 SQVTM, CDR2 ANQGSEA. This CDR3 has 15 residues. The V gene lost 5 bases and the J gene lost 5 bases, with 21 bases spanning the gap. The CDR3 sequence is CSVFLTGLWGETQYF. DNA of the CDR3: TGCAGCGTTTTCTTAACTGGGTTGTGGGGGGAGACCCAGTACTTC.

For the CDR3, the DNA is TGTGCCAGCCTTAGCGGGAGGTCCACCGGGGAGCTGTTTTTT. Its translation is CASLSGRSTGELFF. The chain links TRBV25-1 to TRBJ2-2; 10 bases match TRBD2. This CDR3 is built from 14 residues. Germline loops: CDR1 MGHDK, CDR2 SYGVNS. Trimming cost V 8 bases and J 4 bases; bases outside gene matches: 4. Combining the CDR3 with reference TRBV25-1 and TRBJ2-2 gives the whole variable domain EADIYQTPRYLVIGTGKKITLECSQTMGHDKMYWYQQDPGMELHLIHYSYGVNSTEKGDLSSESTVSRIRTEHFPLTLESARPSHTSQYLCASLSGRSTGELFFGEGSRLTVL.

This clone occurred a few times. The chain combines TRBV7-9 with TRBJ2-5; TRBD1 matches at 11 bases. Unmatched junction bases numbered 4, after V lost 5 bases and J lost 2 bases. There are 15 residues in the CDR3. Germline V CDR1 and CDR2: SEHNR, FQNEAQ (reference sequence). Written as DNA, the CDR3 is TGTGCCAGCAGCCCGGACAGGGGGCTTCAAGAGACCCAGTACTTC. This sequence encodes CASSPDRGLQETQYF.

The CDR3 sequence is CASSVAGAGDEQFF. Written as DNA, the CDR3 is TGTGCCAGCAGCGTAGCTGGTGCGGGAGATGAGCAGTTCTTC. The rearrangement links TRBV9 to TRBJ2-1; 7 bases match TRBD2. After removal of 0 bases from V and 8 bases from J, the junction contained 5 bases not matched to a gene. Germline CDR1 reads SGDLS; CDR2 reads YYNGEE. This CDR3 is built from 14 residues. Combining the CDR3 with reference TRBV9 and TRBJ2-1 gives the whole variable domain DSGVTQTPKHLITATGQRVTLRCSPRSGDLSVYWYQQSLDQGLQFLIQYYNGEERAKGNILERFSAQQFPDLHSELNLSSLELGDSALYFCASSVAGAGDEQFFGPGTRLTVL.

The rearrangement uses TRBV5-1 and TRBJ2-5, with a tentative D call TRBD1 (5 bases). The V and J ends lost 0 bases and 5 bases respectively, with 11 bases between them. CDR1 SGHRS and CDR2 YFSETQ come from the germline V gene. The CDR3 consists of 14 residues. The CDR3 reads CASSLVGATETQYF. The CDR3, as DNA: TGCGCCAGCAGCTTGGTAGGGGCAACGGAGACCCAGTACTTC.

This clone was counted only a few times. J is TRBJ2-7 and V is TRBV23-1; no firm D call. TRBV23-1 has ORF status, its function being uncertain. V gave up 0 bases and J gave up 2 bases, with 5 bases separating them. The CDR3 has 13 amino acids. The CDR3 reads CASSQSDPYEQYF. CDR3 sequence (DNA): TGCGCCAGCAGTCAATCGGACCCCTACGAGCAGTACTTC.

This clone was counted between two and nine times. The chain combines TRBV9 with TRBJ2-5; tentatively, D is TRBD1 (6 bases). In germline, CDR1 is SGDLS, CDR2 YYNGEE. The germline V and J ends were trimmed by 2 bases and 1 base, with 12 bases remaining between them. The CDR3 runs to 15 residues. This CDR3 reads CASSVQTGLQETQYF. CDR3 sequence (DNA): TGTGCCAGCAGCGTCCAGACAGGACTCCAAGAGACCCAGTACTTC. The whole variable domain, filled in from reference TRBV9 and TRBJ2-5, reads DSGVTQTPKHLITATGQRVTLRCSPRSGDLSVYWYQQSLDQGLQFLIQYYNGEERAKGNILERFSAQQFPDLHSELNLSSLELGDSALYFCASSVQTGLQETQYFGPGTRLLVL.

This clone was seen more than once but under ten times. Other nucleotide sequences in the sample specify the same CDR3. The rearrangement links TRBV2 to TRBJ2-5; D is unresolved. The V and J ends lost 5 bases and 3 bases respectively, with 7 bases between them. CDR3 length: 12 residues. Germline loops: CDR1 SNHLY, CDR2 FYNNEI. CDR3 nucleotide sequence: TGTGCCAGCAGTAGGACCGAAGAGACCCAGTACTTC. This gives the protein CASSRTEETQYF.

The chain carries TRBV2 and TRBJ1-5; D gene uncertain. Germline V CDR1 and CDR2: SNHLY, FYNNEI. Trimming left V 1 base short and J 0 bases short, with 7 bases between. The CDR3 is 15 amino acids. The CDR3 region has the DNA TGTGCCAGCAGTGAAGGGGGTTATAGCAATCAGCCCCAGCATTTT. Translation: CASSEGGYSNQPQHF.

This chain connects TRBV30 to TRBJ2-7, with TRBD1 matching 8 bases. V shed 4 bases and J 2 bases; nucleotides not matched to a gene: 1. CDR1 is GTSNPN and CDR2 is SVGIG in the germline V gene (reference sequence). This CDR3 has 12 residues. In DNA form, the CDR3 reads TGTGCCTGGACACAGGGGGCCTACGAGCAGTACTTC. Encoded protein: CAWTQGAYEQYF.

V and J are TRBV30 and TRBJ2-2; D perhaps matches TRBD1 (7 bases). CDR1 is GTSNPN and CDR2 is SVGIG in the germline V gene (reference sequence). The CDR3 loop spans 15 amino acids. With 3 bases removed from V and 6 bases from J, the gap between germline ends came to 17 bases. The CDR3 protein is CAWSLGGGSAGELFF. The CDR3 region has the DNA TGTGCCTGGAGCCTCGGAGGGGGCTCCGCCGGGGAGCTGTTTTTT.

The rearrangement joins TRBV7-8 to TRBJ2-5, with TRBD1 matching 7 bases. The CDR3 totals 16 residues. The V gene's germline CDR1 is SGHVS and CDR2 FQNEAQ. The J segment lost 5 bases and the V segment lost 2 bases, leaving 11 bases of the junction unmatched. The CDR3, as DNA: TGTGCCAGCAGCTTAAGACCCCCCAGGGGGTCTGAGACCCAGTACTTC. Encoded protein: CASSLRPPRGSETQYF.

Only a few counts were recorded for this clone. This sequence joins TRBV4-2 and TRBJ2-3; 9 bases are a match to TRBD2. The CDR3 has 18 residues. In germline, CDR1 is LGHNA, CDR2 YNFKEQ. After removal of 0 bases from V and 4 bases from J, the junction contained 11 bases not matched to a gene. The CDR3 DNA sequence: TGTGCCAGCAGCCAAGATTTAGCTAGCGGGAATTGGGCAGATACGCAGTATTTT. Residues: CASSQDLASGNWADTQYF.

V is TRBV25-1 and J is TRBJ1-2; 7 bases match TRBD1. After removal of 8 bases from V and 8 bases from J, the junction contained 20 bases not matched to a gene. Germline-derived CDR1 and CDR2 are MGHDK and SYGVNS. This CDR3 has 16 residues. In nucleotides, the CDR3 is TGTGCCAGCGCACCGGGACAGAGCCCTGGGCCCGGGGGCTACACCTTC. This gives the protein CASAPGQSPGPGGYTF.

The table lists this clone with a few counts. This chain uses TRBV27 with TRBJ2-1; D is possibly TRBD2 (6 bases). V was trimmed by 4 bases and J by 2 bases, leaving 12 bases between them. This CDR3 comprises 15 residues. Germline CDR1 MNHEY, CDR2 SMNVEV (reference sequence). CDR3 region: CASSSSGATYNEQFF. The CDR3 DNA reads as TGTGCCAGCAGTTCGTCGGGAGCAACCTACAATGAGCAGTTCTTC.

The J gene is TRBJ2-7, the V gene TRBV5-1, with 9 nucleotides matching TRBD2. The V segment lost 4 bases and the J segment 3 bases; nucleotides outside the gene matches: 5. CDR3 length equals 14 residues. CDR1 and CDR2 from the germline V gene are SGHRS and YFSETQ. The chain's CDR3 is CASSLGLAHYEQYF. In DNA, the CDR3 is TGCGCCAGCAGCCTGGGACTAGCACACTACGAGCAGTACTTC.

This clone was detected a few times. The V gene is TRBV5-6, the J gene TRBJ2-3, with D hard to call. Deletions cut 2 bases from V and 4 bases from J, with 14 bases between. Germline CDR1 SGHDT, CDR2 YYEEEE. The CDR3 loop spans 15 amino acids. The CDR3 spells CASSFGPKGSDTQYF. CDR3 nucleotide sequence: TGTGCCAGCAGCTTTGGACCTAAGGGCTCAGATACGCAGTATTTT.

This clone was observed a handful of times. The V gene is TRBV7-9, the J gene TRBJ2-7; 8 bases map to TRBD2. This CDR3 is 14 amino acids long. V was clipped by 4 bases and J by 7 bases; unmatched bases: 9. Germline V gene lookup returns CDR1 SEHNR and CDR2 FQNEAQ (reference sequence). CDR3 coding DNA: TGTGCCAGCAGCTCCTTAGCGGGGTCTCGGGAGCAGTACTTC. It translates to CASSSLAGSREQYF. The full variable domain, completed using reference TRBV7-9 and TRBJ2-7, is DTGVSQNPRHKITKRGQNVTFRCDPISEHNRLYWYRQTLGQGPEFLTYFQNEAQLEKSRLLSDRFSAERPKGSFSTLEIQRTEQGDSAMYLCASSSLAGSREQYFGPGTRLTVT.

This clone appeared a single time. The J gene is TRBJ2-5, the V gene TRBV10-3; D gene ambiguous. The CDR3 loop spans 13 amino acids. Germline CDR1 reads ENHRY; CDR2 reads SYGVKD. Trimming took 2 bases from V and 2 from J, leaving 6 bases between them. CDR3 region: CAISETTQETQYF. The CDR3 coding sequence is TGTGCCATCAGTGAGACCACGCAAGAGACCCAGTACTTC.

This chain links TRBV7-3 with TRBJ2-4; no reliable D call. V lost 2 bases to trimming and J lost 1 base, with 6 bases between them. Looked up from germline, CDR1 is SGHTA and CDR2 is FQGTGA. The CDR3 runs to 14 residues. The CDR3 bases are TGTGCCAGCAGCTTAGCGCCTGCCAAAAACATTCAGTACTTC. Amino acid sequence: CASSLAPAKNIQYF.

This clone was detected only a few times. This rearrangement joins TRBV2 to TRBJ2-1; TRBD2 agrees at 13 bases. J was trimmed by 8 bases and V by 7 bases; bases with no gene match: 14. Germline values: CDR1 SNHLY, CDR2 FYNNEI. The CDR3 contains 17 residues. CDR3 sequence: CASTPPAGTSGKDEQFF. The CDR3 DNA sequence: TGTGCCAGCACTCCGCCAGCCGGGACTAGCGGGAAGGATGAGCAGTTCTTC.

Regarding this clone: This sample includes further DNA sequences coding for the same CDR3. V and J are TRBV5-1 and TRBJ1-1; a weak D match, TRBD1 (6 bases). The CDR3 extends over 12 amino acids. In germline, CDR1 is SGHRS, CDR2 YFSETQ. Trimming left V 2 bases short and J 6 bases short, with 8 bases between. The CDR3 here is CASSFGGPEAFF. CDR3 nucleotides: TGCGCCAGCAGCTTCGGGGGCCCTGAAGCTTTCTTT.

This clone was detected only a few times. The rearrangement links TRBV2 to TRBJ2-1, with 10 bases fitting TRBD1. Germline CDR1 SNHLY, CDR2 FYNNEI. V was pared by 7 bases and J by 7 bases, with 4 bases of the junction left unmatched. The CDR3 is made up of 13 amino acids. CDR3 region: CASNGQGVNEQFF. The DNA of the CDR3 is TGTGCCAGCAATGGACAGGGGGTAAATGAGCAGTTCTTC.